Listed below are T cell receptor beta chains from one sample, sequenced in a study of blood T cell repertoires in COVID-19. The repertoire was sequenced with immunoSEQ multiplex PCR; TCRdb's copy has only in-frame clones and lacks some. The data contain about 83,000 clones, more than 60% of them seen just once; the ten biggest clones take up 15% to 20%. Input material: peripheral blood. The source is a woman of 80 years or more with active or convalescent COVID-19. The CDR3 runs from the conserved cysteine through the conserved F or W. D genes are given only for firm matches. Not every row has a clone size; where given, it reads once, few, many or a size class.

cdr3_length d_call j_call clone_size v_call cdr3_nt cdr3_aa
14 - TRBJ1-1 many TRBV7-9 TGTGCCAGCAGCTTAGCCGGGATGAACACTGAAGCTTTCTTT CASSLAGMNTEAFF
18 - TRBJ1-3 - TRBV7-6 TGTGCCAGCAGCCCACTTGTCGGACAGCGGACGGCTGGAAACACCATATATTTT CASSPLVGQRTAGNTIYF
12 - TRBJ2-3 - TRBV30 TGTGCCTGGAGTATTCGGGTAGATACGCAGTATTTT CAWSIRVDTQYF
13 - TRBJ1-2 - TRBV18 TGTGCCAGCTCACCACCGGCATCTCGTGGCTACACCTTC CASSPPASRGYTF
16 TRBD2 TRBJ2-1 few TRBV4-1 TGCGCCAGCAGCCCCCGGACTAGCGGGAGCAACAATGAGCAGTTCTTC CASSPRTSGSNNEQFF
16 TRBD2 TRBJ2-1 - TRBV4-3 TGCGCCAGCAGCAGATCGGGGGGGCCAGGATACAATGAGCAGTTCTTC CASSRSGGPGYNEQFF
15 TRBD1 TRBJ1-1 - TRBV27 TGTGCCAGCAGTTTTCGGGGGACAGGGGCTTCTGAAGCTTTCTTT CASSFRGTGASEAFF
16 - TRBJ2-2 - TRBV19 TGTGCCAGTAGTATAACACAGGGACGCGAGGCCGGGGAGCTGTTTTTT CASSITQGREAGELFF
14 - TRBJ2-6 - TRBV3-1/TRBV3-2 TGTGCCAGCAGCCAAGGCGCTGGGGCCAACGTCCTGACTTTC CASSQGAGANVLTF
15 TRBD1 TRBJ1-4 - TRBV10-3 TGTGCCATCAGTGAGGGGACAGGGAGGGATGAAAAACTGTTTTTT CAISEGTGRDEKLFF
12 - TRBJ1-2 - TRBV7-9 TGTGCCAGCAGCCCAGGGTCGCGTGGCTACACCTTC CASSPGSRGYTF
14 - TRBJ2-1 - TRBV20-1 TGCAGTGCTAGTCCGACAAACCGGAACAATGAGCAGTTCTTC CSASPTNRNNEQFF